These 5 T cell receptor beta chains were sequenced from one sample in a study of shared clonotypes between healthy human individuals. Profiling relied on immunoSEQ multiplex PCR, and the TCRdb table lists in-frame clones only, not all of them. The table includes roughly 1,000,000 clones, around three quarters detected once. Material: memory CD4+ T cells from PBMCs. This sample's subset: CD45RA-negative fraction. Source of these receptors: a man younger than 35 in good health. Some clones in this sample may be carry-over from other donors' samples.

This chain uses TRBV19 with TRBJ1-2; D gene unclear. Looked up from germline, CDR1 is LNHDA and CDR2 is SQIVND (reference sequence). Trimming took 6 bases from V and 3 from J, leaving 23 bases between them. The CDR3 covers 17 residues. CDR3 sequence: CASSPRIRSDSHYGYTF. DNA for the CDR3: TGTGCCAGTAGCCCTAGGATAAGGTCGGATAGTCACTATGGCTACACCTTC.

This chain links TRBV30 with TRBJ1-2, with a tentative D call TRBD1 (6 bases). The CDR3 is made up of 13 amino acids. V was clipped by 5 bases and J by 9 bases, with 19 bases between them. Germline assignment: CDR1 GTSNPN and CDR2 SVGIG (reference sequence). DNA for the CDR3: TGTGCCTGGGTGACACGAGGGGGTTCGAGCTACACCTTC. This gives the protein CAWVTRGGSSYTF.

The chain links TRBV18 to TRBJ1-3; D gene ambiguous. The CDR3 is 16 residues long. The V gene's germline CDR1 is KGHSH and CDR2 LQKENI. The V end was cut by 2 bases, the J end by 0 bases, with 11 bases between. This CDR3 is CASSPANSHSGNTIYF. As DNA, the CDR3 is TGTGCCAGCTCACCAGCAAACAGTCACTCTGGAAACACCATATATTTT.

In this sample, this clone turned up a few times. The chain's CDR3 is CASSFLFAEAFF. The CDR3 DNA reads as TGTGCCAGCAGTTTCCTCTTTGCTGAAGCTTTCTTT. This chain joins TRBV28 and TRBJ1-1, with unresolved D. V lost 3 bases, J lost 6 bases, and 8 bases lay in between. This CDR3 region has 12 residues. The germline V gene has CDR1 MDHEN and CDR2 SYDVKM.

The chain combines TRBV11-1 with TRBJ2-1, with TRBD2 matching 9 bases. The V gene's germline CDR1 is SGHAT and CDR2 FQDESV (reference sequence). J lost 3 bases, V lost 7 bases, and 10 bases had no gene match. The CDR3 consists of 16 residues. The CDR3 here is CASTGIAGALYNEQFF. CDR3 coding DNA: TGTGCCAGCACCGGCATAGCGGGAGCCCTCTACAATGAGCAGTTCTTC.